This TCR beta chain comes out of a study of beta chain features in type 1 diabetes. Study-level results: Moderate yet significant TCRB CDR3 shortening was seen in Type 1 diabetes patients in all four CD4+ subsets.

Expressed TCRB transcripts were sequenced because the isolated RNA had all been reverse transcribed beforehand. The data were produced by immunoSEQ multiplex PCR, yet TCRdb's version contains in-frame clones alone and is incomplete. This table has roughly 150,000 clones, around 8.3% appearing once. Comment on this clone: The target antigen is unknown.

V trimming: 2 bases; J trimming: 5 bases; junction bases outside the gene matches: 8. This CDR3 is built from 16 residues. CDR1 and CDR2 (germline): MGHRA, YSYEKL. Purity exceeded 98% in all sorted populations. Sequenced input: central memory CD4+ T cells from blood. This receptor was taken from a woman under 30 with type 1 diabetes. The V gene is TRBV4-1, the J gene TRBJ2-1; 8 bases line up with TRBD2. CDR3 in DNA: TGCGCCAGCAGCCAAAGCCCGGGGGGGAATCACAATGAGCAGTTCTTC. Translation gives CASSQSPGGNHNEQFF.